This T cell receptor beta chain was documented in a study of human T cells and chemical hapten exposure. On the study more broadly: Yields of TCR per sample differed, chiefly owing to small differences in pooled library volume. General study points: There was no change with DPC sensitization in TCRs above 1 in 1000 frequency.

This sample's time point: healthy volunteer bleed at 6 weeks. Total RNA extraction was carried out from unfractionated whole blood. This clonotype was seen repeatedly, ten times or more. Its antigen is unidentified. The library gave individual cDNA molecules unique molecular identifiers. Original processing notes: Samples held a median of roughly 100,000 TCRs, range about 20,000–700,000. Via MiXCR, TCRdb re-called the RACE reads, giving one row per CDR3 protein. The V and J calls were determined by TCRdb, not by the authors. This repertoire shows 65,000 or so distinct CDR3 sequences, approximately 6.5% found once; its top ten account for 3% to 4%. V was cut by 3 bases and J by 8 bases, with 12 bases left in between. CDR3 size: 13 residues. Germline CDR1 is LGHDT and CDR2 is YNNKEL (reference sequence).

The chain is built from TRBV3-1 and TRBJ2-3; D unresolved. This sequence was found in a female donor in good health. Some clones in this sample may be carry-over from other donors' samples. Sequencing input: whole blood. This chain's CDR3 is CASSQPDLGTQYF. The CDR3 nucleotides read TGTGCCAGCAGCCAGCCGGATCTAGGTACGCAGTATTTT.